This is a list of T cell receptor beta chains from one sample in a study of CD8+CD57+ T cells in acquired aplastic anemia. TCRdb reanalysed the reads using MiXCR and keeps one entry per CDR3 protein. The top ten clones hold 2.5% to 3% of a sample with roughly 130,000 distinct CDR3 sequences, 48% of them seen once. The sequencing sample was made of sorted CD4+, CD8+, or CD8+CD57+ T cells (not recorded which) from PBMCs. The receptors here all came from a human donor in good health, serving as a control. Both conserved end residues are part of each CDR3. The D gene is left open where the match is weak. Clone size, where shown, is once, few, many, or a class for clones that have expanded.

D: NA; J: TRBJ1-2; size: NA; V: TRBV2; DNA: TGTGCCAGCAGTGAGAATGGCTACACCTTC; CDR3: CASSENGYTF
D: NA; J: TRBJ1-1; size: many; V: TRBV15; DNA: TGTGCCACCAGCAGAGATAGGAGGGTTCCGGAAGCTTTCTTT; CDR3: CATSRDRRVPEAFF
D: TRBD2; J: TRBJ2-4; size: many; V: TRBV19; DNA: TGTGCCAGTAACGACCCAGCGGGGGGGCATGGCAAAAACATTCAGTACTTC; CDR3: CASNDPAGGHGKNIQYF
D: NA; J: TRBJ2-3; size: many; V: TRBV18; DNA: TGTGCCAGCTCACCACCTTTGTATACAGATACGCAGTATTTT; CDR3: CASSPPLYTDTQYF
D: NA; J: TRBJ2-5; size: NA; V: TRBV7-3; DNA: TGTGCCAGCAGTCAAGGGGGGGGTGCCGGGGAGACCCAGTACTTC; CDR3: CASSQGGGAGETQYF
D: TRBD1; J: TRBJ2-7; size: once; V: TRBV20-1; DNA: TGCAGTGCTAGAGAGCCGGCAGGGGGACGCGAGCAGTACTTC; CDR3: CSAREPAGGREQYF
D: TRBD1; J: TRBJ1-4; size: few; V: TRBV4-1; DNA: TGCGCCAGCAGATATGACAGGGACACTAATGAAACACTGTTTTTT; CDR3: CASRYDRDTNETLFF
D: TRBD1; J: TRBJ1-2; size: NA; V: TRBV6-1; DNA: TGTGCCAGCCGGGGGACAGGTCTCGATGGCTACACCTTC; CDR3: CASRGTGLDGYTF
D: NA; J: TRBJ2-7; size: NA; V: TRBV29-1; DNA: TGCAGCGTTGTCAGGGGAAGGGGCGAGCAGTACTTC; CDR3: CSVVRGRGEQYF
D: NA; J: TRBJ1-3; size: many; V: TRBV7-9; DNA: TGTGCCAGCAGCTTAGCGCAGCCAGGCTCTGGAAACACCATATATTTT; CDR3: CASSLAQPGSGNTIYF
D: TRBD2; J: TRBJ2-7; size: once; V: TRBV5-6; DNA: TGTGCCAGCCGGTTGTTGGGAGGGGAGGCCTACGAGCAGCACTTC; CDR3: CASRLLGGEAYEQHF
D: TRBD1; J: TRBJ2-3; size: many; V: TRBV2; DNA: TGTGCCAGCAATCCACCGGGACAGGGGGTACATTTT; CDR3: CASNPPGQGVHF
D: NA; J: TRBJ1-2; size: NA; V: TRBV19; DNA: TGTGCCAGTAGTATACGGGGACCTAACTATGGCTACACCTTC; CDR3: CASSIRGPNYGYTF
D: NA; J: TRBJ2-3; size: NA; V: TRBV5-1; DNA: TGCGCCAGTCTGAAGTCAGGTACTAGCACAGATACGCAGTATTTT; CDR3: CASLKSGTSTDTQYF
D: NA; J: TRBJ1-2; size: NA; V: TRBV7-2; DNA: TGTGCCATCAGTGAGGGCACAATCCATGGCTACACCTTC; CDR3: CAISEGTIHGYTF
D: TRBD1; J: TRBJ1-2; size: NA; V: TRBV19; DNA: TGTGCCAGTAGTACGACAGGGTTCGGTGGCTACACCTTC; CDR3: CASSTTGFGGYTF
D: TRBD1; J: TRBJ1-2; size: many; V: TRBV20-1; DNA: TGCAGTGTACAGGGGCATGGCTACACCTTC; CDR3: CSVQGHGYTF
D: NA; J: TRBJ2-7; size: many; V: TRBV18; DNA: TGTGCCAGCTCACCGGCAGGGGATGGCGAGCAGTACTTC; CDR3: CASSPAGDGEQYF